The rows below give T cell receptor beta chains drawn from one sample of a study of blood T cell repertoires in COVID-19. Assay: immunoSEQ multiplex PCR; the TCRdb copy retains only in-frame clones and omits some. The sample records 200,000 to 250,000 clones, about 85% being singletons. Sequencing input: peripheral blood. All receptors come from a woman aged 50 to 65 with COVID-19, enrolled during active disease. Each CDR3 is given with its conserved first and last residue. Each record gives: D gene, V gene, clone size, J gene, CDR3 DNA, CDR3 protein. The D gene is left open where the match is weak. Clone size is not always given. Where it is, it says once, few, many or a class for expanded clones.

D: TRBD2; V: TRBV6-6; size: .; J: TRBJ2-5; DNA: TGTGCCAGCAGGGGGAGCGGGGGGGAAGAGACCCAGTACTTC; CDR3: CASRGSGGEETQYF
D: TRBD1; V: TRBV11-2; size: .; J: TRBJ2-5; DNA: TGTGCCAGCAGCCTGGACAGGGGCGAGACCCAGTACTTC; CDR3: CASSLDRGETQYF
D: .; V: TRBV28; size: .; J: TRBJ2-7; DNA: TGTGCCAGCAGTTTCTACGGCTACGAGCAGTACTTC; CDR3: CASSFYGYEQYF
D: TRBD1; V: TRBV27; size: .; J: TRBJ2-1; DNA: TGTGCCAGCAGGGTGACAGGGGGCTCCTACAATGAGCAGTTCTTC; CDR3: CASRVTGGSYNEQFF
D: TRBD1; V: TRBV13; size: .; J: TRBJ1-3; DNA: TGTGCCAGCAGCCCGGCGACAGGGGCCGGAAACACCATATATTTT; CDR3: CASSPATGAGNTIYF
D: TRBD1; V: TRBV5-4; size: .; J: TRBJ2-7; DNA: TGTGCCAGCAGCTGGGGACAGGGGCCCTACGAGCAGTACTTC; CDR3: CASSWGQGPYEQYF
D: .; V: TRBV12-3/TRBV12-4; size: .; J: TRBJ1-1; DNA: TGTGCCAGCAGTTTAACCGCGGCAGCTTTCTTT; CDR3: CASSLTAAAFF
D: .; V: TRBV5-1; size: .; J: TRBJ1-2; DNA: TGCGCCAGCAGCTTGGCCGGGTTCTCTAACTATGGCTACACCTTC; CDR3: CASSLAGFSNYGYTF
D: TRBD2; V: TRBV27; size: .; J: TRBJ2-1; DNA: TGTGCCAGCAGTTTCGGGATAGCGGGGGGTTGGGATGAGCAGTTCTTC; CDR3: CASSFGIAGGWDEQFF
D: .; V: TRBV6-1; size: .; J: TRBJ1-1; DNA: TGTGCCAGCAGTGAAGTTTTTCGTACTATTGAAGCTTTCTTT; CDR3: CASSEVFRTIEAFF
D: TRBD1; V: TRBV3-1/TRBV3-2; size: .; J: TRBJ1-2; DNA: TGTGCCAGCAGCCAAGGGGCCGACAGGGGTAGCTACACCTTC; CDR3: CASSQGADRGSYTF
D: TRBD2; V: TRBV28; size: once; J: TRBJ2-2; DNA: TGTGCCAGCTGCCCACTGGGGGGGACCGGGGAGCTGTTTTTT; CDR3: CASCPLGGTGELFF
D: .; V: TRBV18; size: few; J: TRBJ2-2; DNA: TGTGCCAGCTCACCTCCGGGTGGCAGGAACACCGGGGAGCTGTTTTTT; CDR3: CASSPPGGRNTGELFF
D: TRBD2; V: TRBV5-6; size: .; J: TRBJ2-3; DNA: TGTGCCAGCAGCTTGCTAGCGGGGGGGCCCAGCACAGATACGCAGTATTTT; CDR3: CASSLLAGGPSTDTQYF
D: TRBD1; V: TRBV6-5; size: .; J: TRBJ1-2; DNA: TGTGCCAGCAGTTACATCGCAGGGGGCTCAGGAGGCTACACCTTC; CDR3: CASSYIAGGSGGYTF
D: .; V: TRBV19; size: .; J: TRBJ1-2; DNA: TGTGCCAGTAGCACAAACCGGGACACCAGGCGGCCTAACTATGGCTACACCTTC; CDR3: CASSTNRDTRRPNYGYTF
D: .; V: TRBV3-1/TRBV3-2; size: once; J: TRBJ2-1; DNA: TGTGCCAGCAGCCAAGCCCTGAATGAGCAGTTCTTC; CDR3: CASSQALNEQFF
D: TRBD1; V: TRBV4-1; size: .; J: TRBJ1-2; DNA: TGCGCCAGCGCGAGGACAGGGGAATATGGCTACACCTTC; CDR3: CASARTGEYGYTF
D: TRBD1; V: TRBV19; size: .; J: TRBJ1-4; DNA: TGTGCCAGTAGTACCGGACAGGGGGGAAATGAAAAACTGTTTTTT; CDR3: CASSTGQGGNEKLFF
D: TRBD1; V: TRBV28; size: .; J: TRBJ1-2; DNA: TGTGCCAGCAGTTCAACCGGGACAGGTTTGGTAGGCTACACCTTC; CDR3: CASSSTGTGLVGYTF
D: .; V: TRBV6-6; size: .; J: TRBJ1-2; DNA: TGTGCCAGCAGTTCGCCAGGGGATTACTATGGCTACACCTTC; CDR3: CASSSPGDYYGYTF
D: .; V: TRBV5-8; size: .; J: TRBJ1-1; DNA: TGTGCCACCGCGAGGACTGAAGCTTTCTTT; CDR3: CATARTEAFF
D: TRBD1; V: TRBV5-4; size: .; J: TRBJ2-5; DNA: TGTGCCAGCAGACGCTGGGGACAGGGATTCCAAGAGACCCAGTACTTC; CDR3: CASRRWGQGFQETQYF
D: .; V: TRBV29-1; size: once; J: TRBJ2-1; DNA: TGCAGCGTTTGGGAGCATGGCAACAATGAGCAGTTCTTC; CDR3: CSVWEHGNNEQFF
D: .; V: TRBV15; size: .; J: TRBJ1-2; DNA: TGTGCCACCAGCCCCGAACCGAGCTATGGCTACACCTTC; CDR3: CATSPEPSYGYTF
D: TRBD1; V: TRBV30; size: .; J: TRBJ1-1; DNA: TGTGCCTGGAGTGTAAGGGACAGGGAGGGGGGCACTGAAGCTTTCTTT; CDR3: CAWSVRDREGGTEAFF
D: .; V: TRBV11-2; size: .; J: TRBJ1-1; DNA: TGTGCCAGCAGCTTATTAGCAGGGTTGAACACTGAAGCTTTCTTT; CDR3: CASSLLAGLNTEAFF
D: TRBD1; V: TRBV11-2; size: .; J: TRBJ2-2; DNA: TGTGCCAGCAGCATAGGACAGGGGGGCACCGGGGAGCTGTTTTTT; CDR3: CASSIGQGGTGELFF
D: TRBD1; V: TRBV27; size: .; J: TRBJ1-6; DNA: TGTGCCAGCAGTCTATCCCTCAGGGGGTCCGGTACTTGGTCGTACTCACCCCTCCACTTT; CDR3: CASSLSLRGSGTWSYSPLHF
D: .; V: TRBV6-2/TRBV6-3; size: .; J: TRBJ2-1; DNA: TGTGCCAGCAGTTACTCGAGGAATGAGCAGTTCTTC; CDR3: CASSYSRNEQFF
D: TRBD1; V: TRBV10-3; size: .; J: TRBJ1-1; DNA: TGTGCCATCACTGGGACAGGGAAAAAGGACACTGAAGCTTTCTTT; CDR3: CAITGTGKKDTEAFF
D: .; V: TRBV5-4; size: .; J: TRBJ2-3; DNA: TGTGCCAGCAGCTTGGCGGGGTTTCGCACAGATACGCAGTATTTT; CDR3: CASSLAGFRTDTQYF
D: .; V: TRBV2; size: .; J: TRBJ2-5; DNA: TGTGCCAGCAGTGTATTTCCGGGGGGCGCAGAGACCCAGTACTTC; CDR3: CASSVFPGGAETQYF
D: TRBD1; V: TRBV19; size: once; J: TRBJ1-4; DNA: TGTGCCAGTAGTGGGGGACAGGGAGTAGAAAAACTGTTTTTT; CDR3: CASSGGQGVEKLFF
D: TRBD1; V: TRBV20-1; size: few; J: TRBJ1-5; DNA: TGCAGTGCTAGTATGATATGGGGACAGGGGCGCTATAATAGCAATCAGCCCCAGCATTTT; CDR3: CSASMIWGQGRYNSNQPQHF
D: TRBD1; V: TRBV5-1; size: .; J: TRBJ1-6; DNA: TGCGCCAGCAGCTTCTGGACAGGGGGAAGCTCCTATAATTCACCCCTCCACTTT; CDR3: CASSFWTGGSSYNSPLHF
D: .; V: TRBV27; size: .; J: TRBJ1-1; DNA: TGTGCCAGCAGTGCTCAGGGAAGGGTTGAAGCTTTCTTT; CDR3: CASSAQGRVEAFF
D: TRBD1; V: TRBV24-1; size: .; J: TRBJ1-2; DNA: TGTGCCACCAGTGATCGGGCCGACAGGGAAGCTAACTATGGCTACACCTTC; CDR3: CATSDRADREANYGYTF
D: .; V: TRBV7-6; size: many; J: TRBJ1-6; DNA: TGTGCCAGCAGCTTAGCTCTGACAGATAATTCACCCCTCCACTTT; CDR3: CASSLALTDNSPLHF
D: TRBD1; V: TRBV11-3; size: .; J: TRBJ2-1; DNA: TGTGCCAGTCCCAGACAGGGCGGAAACAATGAGCAGTTCTTC; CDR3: CASPRQGGNNEQFF
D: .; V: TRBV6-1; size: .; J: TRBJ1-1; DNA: TGTGCCAGCAGTGAAGCGCTGGGCCGGACTGAAGCTTTCTTT; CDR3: CASSEALGRTEAFF
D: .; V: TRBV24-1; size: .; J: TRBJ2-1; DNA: TGTGCCACCCGAGGGTACCAGGGGACCAATGAGCAGTTCTTC; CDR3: CATRGYQGTNEQFF
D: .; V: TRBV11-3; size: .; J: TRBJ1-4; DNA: TGTGCCAGCAGCTTAATTTCAGGAATTCAGGAACTGTTTTTT; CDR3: CASSLISGIQELFF
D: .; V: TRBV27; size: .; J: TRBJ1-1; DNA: TGTGCCAGCAGTCGACTATCGGCCTATGGGGGCGAAGCTTTCTTT; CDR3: CASSRLSAYGGEAFF
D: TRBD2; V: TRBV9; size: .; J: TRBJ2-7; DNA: TGTGCCAGCAGCGTAGACCTAGCGGGGGGATACGAGCAGTACTTC; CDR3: CASSVDLAGGYEQYF